This T cell receptor (delta chain) comes out of a study of delta chains in infants with herpesvirus infections. About the study: From birth, Ugandan infants were followed prospectively for primary CMV infection. Postnatally CMV-infected infants were checked for a public fetal Vdelta1/Vgamma8 clonotype.

As for this clone: Its antigen remains unknown. Only one base separates this from a far larger clonotype, so it likely reflects a read error.

Study findings and constraints: Among about 19 CMV-infected infants, several showed the public Vdelta1 clonotype. Limitations included few samples and no matched controls for race or environment.

Reverse transcription of PBMC RNA used primers specific for the gamma and delta chains. TCRdb reran clone calling via CATT on the RT-PCR reads. The sample carries some 700 delta-chain clones, 34% recorded once. CDR3 length equals 13 residues. Germline lookup yields CDR1 GEAIGNYY and CDR2 EKD. The sequence came from a human donor who was a Ugandan infant, either HIV-exposed or HIV-unexposed (not recorded which). V gene TRDV2 combines with J gene TRDJ3; D is possibly TRDD3 (5 bases). This specimen consisted of peripheral blood, obtained at time point 1 of longitudinal follow-up. The CDR3 DNA follows: TGTGCCTGTGATACCTGGGACACCCGACGGATGTTTTTC. This encodes CACDTWDTRRMFF.